Listed below are T cell receptor beta chains from one sample, sequenced in a study of radiotherapy plus CTLA-4 blockade in lung cancer. TCRdb keeps only in-frame clones here, not all; method: immunoSEQ multiplex PCR. Counted here are nearly 110,000 clones, approximately 81% occurring once; the ten biggest clones make up about 2.2%. The source was peripheral blood, collected from a patient treated with radiotherapy plus ipilimumab. The origin of the receptors is a human donor with non-small cell lung cancer that progressed on radiotherapy plus ipilimumab. Some clones in this sample may be carry-over from other donors' samples. The CDR3 runs from the conserved cysteine through the conserved F or W. The D gene is left open where the match is weak. Clone size is shown for a subset of rows, as once, few, many or a class of expanded clone.

>18|NA|TRBV7-9|NA|TRBJ2-3
TGTGCCAGCAGCCCAAACTTGGGGGGCCGGATAATCACAGATACGCAGTATTTT
CASSPNLGGRIITDTQYF
>16|NA|TRBV5-4|TRBD1|TRBJ2-7
TGTGCCAGCAGCTGGGACCGACAGGGGGGCTCCTACGAGCAGTACTTC
CASSWDRQGGSYEQYF
>15|NA|TRBV4-2|TRBD1|TRBJ1-2
TGTGCCAGCAGCCAAGAACAGGGGGTCCACTATGGCTACACCTTC
CASSQEQGVHYGYTF
>14|NA|TRBV7-2|TRBD2|TRBJ2-1
TGTGCCAGCAGTGGGACTAGCGGTTACAATGAGCAGTTCTTC
CASSGTSGYNEQFF
>11|NA|TRBV2|NA|TRBJ2-1
TGTGCCAGCAGTGGGTACAATGAGCAGTTCTTC
CASSGYNEQFF
>13|NA|TRBV7-8|NA|TRBJ2-2
TGTGCCAGCAGCTTAGTATCCCGAGGAGGGCTGTTTTTT
CASSLVSRGGLFF
>14|NA|TRBV29-1|TRBD1|TRBJ2-5
TGCAGCGTTAGAAGGACAGGGTATCAAGAGACCCAGTACTTC
CSVRRTGYQETQYF
>14|NA|TRBV7-2|NA|TRBJ2-7
TGTGCCAGCAGCATACAAGGGAACCCTAGGGAGCAGTACTTC
CASSIQGNPREQYF
>15|NA|TRBV4-3|TRBD1|TRBJ2-7
TGCGCCAGCAGCCAATTCGGACAGGGATCCTACGAGCAGTACTTC
CASSQFGQGSYEQYF
>19|NA|TRBV4-2|TRBD2|TRBJ2-3
TGTGCCAGCAGCCAGGGGGTCAGCGGGGGTTACCGGGGCACAGATACGCAGTATTTT
CASSQGVSGGYRGTDTQYF
>15|NA|TRBV7-3|TRBD2|TRBJ2-3
TGTGCCAGCAGCCTCGGGGTCGGGGGGACAGATACGCAGTATTTT
CASSLGVGGTDTQYF
>14|NA|TRBV5-1|TRBD1|TRBJ1-2
TGCGCCAGCAGCTTGGACAGGGGGCATGGTGGCTACACCTTC
CASSLDRGHGGYTF
>16|NA|TRBV9|TRBD1|TRBJ2-1
TGTGCCAGCAGCGTAGAGGGACAGGGGATCTACAATGAGCAGTTCTTC
CASSVEGQGIYNEQFF
>16|NA|TRBV5-1|TRBD2|TRBJ2-2
TGCGCCAGCAGCTCTTTTAGCGGGGGGCTGAGCGGGGAGCTGTTTTTT
CASSSFSGGLSGELFF
>17|medium-sized|TRBV5-6|NA|TRBJ2-6
TGTGCCAGCAGCGCCTCCGGGGGACTCTCTGGGGCCAACGTCCTGACTTTC
CASSASGGLSGANVLTF
>17|once|TRBV29-1|TRBD1|TRBJ2-1
TGCAGCGTTGAAGGACTGAGGACAGGGGGCTCCTACAATGAGCAGTTCTTC
CSVEGLRTGGSYNEQFF
>17|NA|TRBV7-2|TRBD2|TRBJ2-2
TGTGCCAGCAGCTTAAGATCCCTAGCGGAGTACACCGGGGAGCTGTTTTTT
CASSLRSLAEYTGELFF
>14|NA|TRBV4-2|NA|TRBJ2-2
TGTGCCAGCAGCCAAGTACAGAACAGCGGGGAGCTGTTTTTT
CASSQVQNSGELFF
>15|NA|TRBV7-6|NA|TRBJ1-1
TGTGCCAGCAGCGCGGTTTGGGAGCGGGACACTGAAGCTTTCTTT
CASSAVWERDTEAFF
>13|NA|TRBV6-4|NA|TRBJ2-3
TGTGCCAGCAGTGACAGGGCCACAGATACGCAGTATTTT
CASSDRATDTQYF
>14|NA|TRBV28|TRBD1|TRBJ1-2
TGTGCCAGCAGTTTAGGGACAGGCCTGTATGGCTACACCTTC
CASSLGTGLYGYTF
>15|few|TRBV7-2|TRBD1|TRBJ2-7
TGTGCCAGCAGCCAAAGGCGGGGACAGGCGCTCGAGCAGTACTTC
CASSQRRGQALEQYF
>14|NA|TRBV9|NA|TRBJ2-3
TGTGCCAGCAGCGTAGATATCAACACAGATACGCAGTATTTT
CASSVDINTDTQYF
>14|few|TRBV27|NA|TRBJ1-2
TGTGCCAGCAGTTCCTCGGGGGGGGGCGGAGGCTACACCTTC
CASSSSGGGGGYTF
>15|NA|TRBV19|TRBD2|TRBJ2-7
TGTGCCAGTAGTGTTAGCGGGGTTCTTTCCTACGAGCAGTACTTC
CASSVSGVLSYEQYF
>15|NA|TRBV4-2|NA|TRBJ2-7
TGTGCCAGCAGCCAAGAGAAGGATTTCTCCTACGAGCAGTACTTC
CASSQEKDFSYEQYF
>16|NA|TRBV15|NA|TRBJ1-4
TGTGCCACCAGCAGAGAACGGGGGCGCGGCAATGAAAAACTGTTTTTT
CATSRERGRGNEKLFF
>14|NA|TRBV7-9|NA|TRBJ1-3
TGTGCCAGCAGCTTAATGAGCTCTGGAAACACCATATATTTT
CASSLMSSGNTIYF
>16|NA|TRBV28|TRBD2|TRBJ2-1
TGTGCCAGCAGTTTGGTAGCGGGGGGGTCTAACAATGAGCAGTTCTTC
CASSLVAGGSNNEQFF